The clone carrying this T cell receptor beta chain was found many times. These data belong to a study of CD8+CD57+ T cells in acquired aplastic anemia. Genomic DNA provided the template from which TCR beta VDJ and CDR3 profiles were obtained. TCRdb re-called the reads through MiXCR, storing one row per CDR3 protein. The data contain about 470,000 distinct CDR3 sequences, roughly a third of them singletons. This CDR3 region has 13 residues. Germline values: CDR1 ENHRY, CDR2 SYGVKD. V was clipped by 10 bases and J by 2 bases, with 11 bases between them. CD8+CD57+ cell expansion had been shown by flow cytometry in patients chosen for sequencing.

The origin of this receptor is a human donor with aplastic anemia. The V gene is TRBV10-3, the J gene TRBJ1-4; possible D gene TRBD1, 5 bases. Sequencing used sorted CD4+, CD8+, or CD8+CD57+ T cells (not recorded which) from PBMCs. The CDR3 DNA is TGTGCCACCGTCAGGGCGACTAATGAAAAACTGTTTTTT. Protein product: CATVRATNEKLFF.